Listed below are T cell receptor beta chains from one sample, sequenced in a study of naive and memory T cell subsets. Via MiXCR, TCRdb re-called the UMI-ligation and nested PCR reads, giving one row per CDR3 protein. The sample contains about 160,000 distinct CDR3 sequences, about 20% of which appear only once. Sequences were obtained from naive CD4+ T cells from blood. The receptors originated from a human donor in good health. The conserved cysteine and the conserved F or W are not part of the CDR3 here. Expanded clones are given a class, and other clones once, few, many or no size at all.

TRBV28	TRBJ2-7	NA	ASGGQPLSYEQY
TRBV14	TRBJ1-4	few	ASSQVPLEGEKLF
TRBV12-3/TRBV12-4	TRBJ1-6	NA	ASRSGQVSPLH
TRBV2	TRBJ2-2	NA	ASSVISGTPGELF
TRBV14	TRBJ2-7	NA	ASSRQRTYEQY
TRBV20-1	TRBJ2-6	few	SALDRGNVLT
TRBV4-1	TRBJ2-1	few	ASSQEALAGAYNEQF
TRBV6-5	TRBJ1-5	NA	ASSPDRGPQPQH
TRBV5-1	TRBJ1-1	many	ASSPRTDWNTEAF
TRBV5-5	TRBJ2-1	few	GSASSLRLVDNEQF
TRBV12-5	TRBJ2-7	few	ASGLVLGRELSYEQY
TRBV27	TRBJ2-7	NA	ASSHGPGTASYEQY
TRBV24-1	TRBJ2-1	NA	ATSDPGREEQF
TRBV20-1	TRBJ1-2	few	SASNRAGYT
TRBV12-3/TRBV12-4	TRBJ2-2	NA	ASKRAGGTNTGELF
TRBV20-1	TRBJ2-5	many	SARDLGRATQY
TRBV7-6	TRBJ2-5	many	ASSLAAQETQY
TRBV20-1	TRBJ2-1	few	SARGLIGEQF
TRBV5-1	TRBJ2-1	NA	ASSLVAVGPHEQF
TRBV18	TRBJ1-5	once	ASSPGPNQPQH
TRBV18	TRBJ2-2	few	ASSGQGAATGELF
TRBV7-2	TRBJ2-7	NA	ASSLGLAGQDEQY
TRBV10-2	TRBJ2-1	few	ASSGGLAGNPSYNEQF
TRBV28	TRBJ2-1	NA	ASNQGGQGNEQF
TRBV4-1	TRBJ2-7	NA	ASSQAGQGIYEQY
TRBV29-1	TRBJ1-6	NA	SVEAHRVPPLH
TRBV7-6	TRBJ2-5	many	ASSLVQETQY
TRBV12-3/TRBV12-4	TRBJ2-3	NA	ASSLLQGSTDTQY
TRBV5-1	TRBJ2-3	few	ASSLGLAALTDTQY
TRBV25-1	TRBJ2-1	NA	ASSGTSDGLEQF
TRBV20-1	TRBJ1-2	few	SARDRDLRGYT